Sequencing of this TCR beta chain was carried out in a study of T-cell memory formation after mild COVID-19. Study context: The two donors had largely donor-specific TCR clusters. Study outcomes and limitations: The CD4+ clones that contracted clustered mainly within CM and EM, and the CD8+ clones concentrated in EMRA. Contracting clones from day 15 to 85 had balanced CD4/CD8; later expanders favoured CD4+. Cross-reactive memory apparently joined, as some responding clones appeared in pre-infection memory.

There are a few counts of this clonotype. The antigen remains undetermined. V lost 7 bases and J 2 bases, leaving 5 bases between the germline ends. Per the germline V gene, CDR1 is LNHDA and CDR2 is SQIVND (reference sequence). The CDR3 has 11 amino acids. One entry per CDR3 protein results from TCRdb running MiXCR on the 5' RACE reads. The profile shows almost 45,000 distinct CDR3 sequences, approximately 7% of them singletons. This TCR came from an adult who had mild COVID-19 (a few samples of this study predate the infection). Cell type and time point are not known. Input material: PBMCs or a T cell subset sorted from them (not recorded which). The rearrangement joins TRBV19 to TRBJ1-1, with D unresolved. CDR3 loop: CASTFNTEAFF. DNA of the CDR3: TGTGCCAGTACCTTTAACACTGAAGCTTTCTTT.